The next 29 T cell receptor beta chains were all read from a single sample in a study of human versus mouse CDR3 diversity and MHC coevolution. Only in-frame clones appear in the TCRdb table, and some are missing; sequencing was by immunoSEQ multiplex PCR. This table has about 83,000 clones, less than 95% appearing once. Sample: naive CD4+ T cells from blood. The subset here: CD45RO-negative CD62L-positive naive CD4 T cells. These receptors all stem from a person aged 30 to 70 in good health.

The rearrangement uses TRBV5-6 and TRBJ2-7; maybe TRBD2 (6 bases). Germline-derived CDR1 and CDR2 are SGHDT and YYEEEE. CDR3 length equals 15 residues. V lost 2 bases to trimming and J lost 5 bases, with 17 bases between them. The CDR3 spells CASSFSPEGGNEQYF. In DNA form, the CDR3 reads TGTGCCAGCAGCTTTTCCCCTGAGGGCGGGAACGAGCAGTACTTC. Drawing the rest from reference TRBV5-6 and TRBJ2-7, the complete variable domain is DAGVTQSPTHLIKTRGQQVTLRCSPKSGHDTVSWYQQALGQGPQFIFQYYEEEERQRGNFPDRFSGHQFPNYSSELNVNALLLGDSALYLCASSFSPEGGNEQYFGPGTRLTVT.

This sequence joins TRBV28 and TRBJ1-2, with D perhaps matching TRBD1 (5 bases). The germline V and J ends were trimmed by 6 bases and 4 bases, with 21 bases remaining between them. Per germline, CDR1 MDHEN and CDR2 SYDVKM. The CDR3 is made up of 16 amino acids. This CDR3 is CASRTGPNKRGYGYTF. CDR3 in DNA: TGTGCCAGCAGGACCGGGCCAAATAAAAGGGGCTATGGCTACACCTTC.

This clone was observed a handful of times. This sequence joins TRBV19 and TRBJ1-5, with D possibly matching TRBD1 (6 bases). Germline CDR1 LNHDA, CDR2 SQIVND (reference sequence). V was shortened by 5 bases and J by 0 bases, with 17 bases between the two germline ends. The CDR3 extends over 17 amino acids. The CDR3 spells CASSPTTGSHSNQPQHF. CDR3 bases: TGTGCCAGTAGTCCGACGACAGGTTCCCATAGCAATCAGCCCCAGCATTTT.

V usage is TRBV5-4 and J usage is TRBJ2-3; the match to TRBD2 covers 10 bases. The germline gives CDR1 SGHNT, CDR2 YYREEE (reference sequence). With 4 bases clipped from V and 3 bases from J, the junction kept 5 bases outside the gene matches. CDR3 size: 15 residues. CDR3 region: CASSPGTSATDTQYF. The CDR3 DNA is TGTGCCAGCAGCCCTGGGACTAGCGCTACAGATACGCAGTATTTT.

This clone appeared a single time. The V call is TRBV6-5, the J call TRBJ1-1; no firm D call. CDR3 size: 13 residues. CDR1 MNHEY and CDR2 SVGAGI come from the germline V gene. V lost 0 bases and J lost 9, with 11 bases in between. CDR3 in amino acids: CASSYSFEGKAFF. In nucleotides, the CDR3 is TGTGCCAGCAGTTACTCTTTCGAGGGTAAAGCTTTCTTT.

V gene TRBV13 combines with J gene TRBJ2-7, with D maybe TRBD1 (5 bases). This CDR3 spans 14 amino acids. CDR1 and CDR2 from the germline V gene are PRHDT and FYEKMQ (reference sequence). V lost 0 bases to trimming and J lost 3 bases, with 9 bases between them. The CDR3 coding sequence is TGTGCCAGCAGCTTAGGACAGGTCCTCTACGAGCAGTACTTC. It yields the protein CASSLGQVLYEQYF. Based on the CDR3 plus reference TRBV13 and TRBJ2-7, the full variable domain is AAGVIQSPRHLIKEKRETATLKCYPIPRHDTVYWYQQGPGQDPQFLISFYEKMQSDKGSIPDRFSAQQFSDYHSELNMSSLELGDSALYFCASSLGQVLYEQYFGPGTRLTVT.

V and J are TRBV21-1 and TRBJ1-4; the D call TRBD1 from the table was never checked on the DNA. TRBV21-1 is shown as a pseudogene. CDR3 length: 15 amino acids. The chain's CDR3 is CASSLGQPTNEKLFF. The CDR3 DNA reads TGTGCCAGCAGCTTGGGACAGCCAACTAATGAAAAACTGTTTTTT.

The V gene is TRBV11-2, the J gene TRBJ2-3, with 8 bases identical to TRBD1. Looked up from germline, CDR1 is SGHAT and CDR2 is FQNNGV. With V trimmed by 5 bases and J by 2 bases, 6 bases remained unmatched. The CDR3 spans 15 residues. CDR3 sequence reads: CASSPDRGPTDTQYF. As DNA, the CDR3 is TGTGCCAGCAGCCCCGACAGGGGCCCCACAGATACGCAGTATTTT.

A single count supports this clone. The rearrangement links TRBV5-1 to TRBJ2-1; 14 nucleotides agree with TRBD2. The CDR3 has 16 amino acids. Per the germline V gene, CDR1 is SGHRS and CDR2 is YFSETQ. J lost 7 bases, V lost 3 bases, and 6 bases had no gene match. This CDR3 reads CASSSGLAGVGNEQFF. The CDR3 region has the DNA TGCGCCAGCAGCTCGGGACTAGCGGGAGTGGGAAATGAGCAGTTCTTC.

The chain joins TRBV29-1 to TRBJ2-2; 12 nucleotides match TRBD2. V shed 7 bases and J 7 bases; nucleotides not matched to a gene: 7. CDR3 length: 14 residues. Germline CDR1 is SQVTM and CDR2 is ANQGSEA. CDR3 residues: CSGRLAGVGGELFF. CDR3 sequence (DNA): TGCAGCGGCCGACTAGCGGGAGTCGGCGGGGAGCTGTTTTTT.

J is TRBJ1-5 and V is TRBV28; 7 bases line up with TRBD1. The V segment lost 10 bases and the J segment 3 bases; nucleotides outside the gene matches: 15. CDR1 is MDHEN, CDR2 SYDVKM, per germline. The CDR3 covers 16 residues. The CDR3 region is CAIATGQAVSNQPQHF. The CDR3 DNA follows: TGTGCCATCGCCACCGGACAGGCCGTTTCCAATCAGCCCCAGCATTTT.

This clone was observed a single time. The chain joins TRBV6-6 to TRBJ1-4; TRBD1 might be the D (6 bases). The CDR3 spans 15 residues. V was cut by 6 bases and J by 7 bases, with 18 bases left in between. CDR1 and CDR2 from the germline V gene are MNHNY and SVGAGI (reference sequence). The CDR3 coding sequence is TGTGCCAGCAGCCTTCGGGGGGCTCGGAGTGAAAAACTGTTTTTT. It yields the protein CASSLRGARSEKLFF.

As concerns this clone: Other DNA sequences within the sample encode an identical CDR3. The V call is TRBV27, the J call TRBJ1-6; D is unresolved. Trimming left V 8 bases short and J 5 bases short, with 19 bases between. This CDR3 is built from 16 residues. Germline V gene data show CDR1 as MNHEY and CDR2 as SMNVEV (reference sequence). The CDR3: CASRGLLKGDNSPLHF. The CDR3 DNA sequence: TGTGCCAGCCGAGGCCTGTTGAAGGGAGATAATTCACCCCTCCACTTT.

The rearrangement links TRBV5-6 to TRBJ2-5, with unresolved D. This CDR3 region has 13 residues. Trimming stripped 4 bases from V and 0 bases from J, with 7 bases between. Per germline, CDR1 SGHDT and CDR2 YYEEEE. This CDR3 reads CASSIRYQETQYF. CDR3 coding DNA: TGTGCCAGCAGCATCAGATACCAAGAGACCCAGTACTTC.

The rearrangement links TRBV6-1 to TRBJ1-1; D may be TRBD1 (6 bases). Germline CDR1 and CDR2: MNHNS and SASEGT. V was clipped by 2 bases and J by 1 base, with 8 bases between them. This CDR3 comprises 14 residues. This chain's CDR3 is CASSERGGNTEAFF. Here the CDR3 DNA reads TGTGCCAGCAGTGAAAGGGGGGGGAACACTGAAGCTTTCTTT.

This clone appeared a single time. The chain uses TRBV5-8 and TRBJ2-7, with TRBD1 matching over 10 bases. Germline V gene sequence: CDR1 SGHTS, CDR2 YDEGEE. This CDR3 spans 16 amino acids. V shed 0 bases, J shed 1 base, and the junction held 4 bases outside the gene matches. The CDR3 protein is CASSLGQGAGSYEQYF. The DNA of the CDR3 is TGTGCCAGCAGCTTGGGACAGGGGGCCGGGTCCTACGAGCAGTACTTC.

The rearrangement links TRBV9 to TRBJ2-5; perhaps TRBD1 as D (6 bases). The CDR3 is 14 amino acids. Germline CDR1 is SGDLS and CDR2 is YYNGEE. V was trimmed by 1 base and J by 1 base, leaving 8 bases between them. CDR3 residues: CASSVTGFQETQYF. The CDR3 DNA follows: TGTGCCAGCAGCGTAACAGGGTTCCAAGAGACCCAGTACTTC.

V is TRBV6-4 and J is TRBJ2-1, with D possibly matching TRBD2 (6 bases). Trimming pared 4 bases from V and 6 bases from J, leaving 10 bases between. CDR3 length: 13 amino acids. Germline lookup yields CDR1 MRHNA and CDR2 SNTAGT. In DNA form, the CDR3 reads TGTGCCAGCAGTGTTGGACTAAGCAATGAGCAGTTCTTC. The encoded protein is CASSVGLSNEQFF.

The chain couples TRBV6-1 to TRBJ1-2, with D possibly TRBD1 on 5 matching bases. The V gene's germline CDR1 is MNHNS and CDR2 SASEGT. The CDR3 runs to 13 residues. Trimming stripped 6 bases from V and 3 bases from J, with 11 bases between. CDR3 region: CASSPVGDYGYTF. CDR3 sequence (DNA): TGTGCCAGCAGCCCGGTAGGGGACTATGGCTACACCTTC.

The genes are TRBV4-1 and TRBJ1-1; 7 nucleotides agree with TRBD1. After removal of 0 bases from V and 3 bases from J, the junction contained 7 bases not matched to a gene. Germline lookup yields CDR1 MGHRA and CDR2 YSYEKL. The CDR3 spans 16 residues. The CDR3 DNA reads TGCGCCAGCAGCCAAGAACGTCTTAGGGGGCACACTGAAGCTTTCTTT. Its protein product is CASSQERLRGHTEAFF.

The chain links TRBV6-5 to TRBJ1-1; D gene uncertain. The CDR3 has 13 residues. Trimming took 6 bases from V and 4 from J, leaving 12 bases between them. Germline-derived CDR1 and CDR2 are MNHEY and SVGAGI. CDR3 region: CASRIEVGTEAFF. Here the CDR3 DNA reads TGTGCCAGCAGGATAGAGGTGGGCACTGAAGCTTTCTTT.

This clone appeared a single time. This rearrangement joins TRBV25-1 to TRBJ2-3; the match to TRBD1 covers 7 bases. The CDR3 contains 16 residues. Per the germline V gene, CDR1 is MGHDK and CDR2 is SYGVNS. V trimming: 5 bases; J trimming: 4 bases; junction bases outside the gene matches: 12. CDR3 nucleotides: TGTGCCAGCAGTCCCCTGAGGACAGGTTCGGCAGATACGCAGTATTTT. Its translation is CASSPLRTGSADTQYF.

The chain links TRBV9 to TRBJ2-2, with 11 bases fitting TRBD2. The CDR3 extends over 18 amino acids. V trimming: 4 bases; J trimming: 7 bases; junction bases outside the gene matches: 15. Germline values: CDR1 SGDLS, CDR2 YYNGEE. The CDR3 loop is CASSPRVVAGGSGGELFF. The CDR3 DNA reads as TGTGCCAGCAGCCCCCGGGTAGTAGCGGGAGGGTCGGGCGGGGAGCTGTTTTTT. Full variable domain (outside the CDR3, taken from reference TRBV9 and TRBJ2-2): DSGVTQTPKHLITATGQRVTLRCSPRSGDLSVYWYQQSLDQGLQFLIQYYNGEERAKGNILERFSAQQFPDLHSELNLSSLELGDSALYFCASSPRVVAGGSGGELFFGEGSRLTVL.

The chain uses TRBV30 and TRBJ2-7; the D gene is possibly TRBD2 (6 bases). The CDR3 runs 12 residues. The germline gives CDR1 GTSNPN, CDR2 SVGIG (reference sequence). V lost 0 bases to trimming and J lost 5 bases, with 8 bases between them. CDR3 residues: CAWSVGGDEQYF. CDR3 bases: TGTGCCTGGAGTGTGGGGGGAGACGAGCAGTACTTC.

As concerns this clone: This sample includes further DNA sequences coding for the same CDR3. This chain joins TRBV2 and TRBJ1-1; possibly TRBD1 for D (6 bases). Germline CDR1 and CDR2: SNHLY and FYNNEI. V lost 7 bases to trimming and J lost 6 bases, with 18 bases between them. The CDR3 is 14 amino acids. The CDR3 is CASIVGAAGAEAFF. The CDR3 bases are TGTGCCAGCATTGTGGGGGCGGCCGGCGCTGAAGCTTTCTTT.

The rearrangement links TRBV7-6 to TRBJ1-1; no definite D call. The CDR3 sequence is 12 residues long. Germline V gives CDR1 SGHVS, CDR2 FNYEAQ. The germline V and J ends were trimmed by 5 bases and 4 bases, with 8 bases remaining between them. The CDR3 bases are TGTGCCAGCAGCCCTATTACCACTGAAGCTTTCTTT. Residues: CASSPITTEAFF.

CDR3 amino acids: CASSYTRTSVSGELFF. Here the CDR3 DNA reads TGTGCCAGCAGCTACACCAGGACTAGCGTCTCCGGGGAGCTGTTTTTT. The chain couples TRBV7-9 to TRBJ2-2; TRBD2 matches 9 bases. Germline V gene sequence: CDR1 SEHNR, CDR2 FQNEAQ (reference sequence). CDR3 length equals 16 residues. V dropped 4 bases and J dropped 6; count of bases not matched to a gene: 9.

V usage is TRBV2 and J usage is TRBJ2-3, with a weak D call TRBD2 (6 bases). CDR3 length: 12 amino acids. Germline loops: CDR1 SNHLY, CDR2 FYNNEI. V lost 9 bases and J lost 8, with 15 bases in between. CDR3 coding DNA: TGTGCCAGTCATTCGTTGGGGGGTACGCAGTATTTT. Protein product: CASHSLGGTQYF.

The chain joins TRBV7-9 to TRBJ1-2; TRBD1 matches 12 bases. CDR3 size: 18 residues. Trimming removed 0 bases from V and 2 bases from J; junction bases left unmatched: 7. Per germline, CDR1 SEHNR and CDR2 FQNEAQ (reference sequence). The CDR3 protein is CASSLAPLGQGANYGYTF. DNA of the CDR3: TGTGCCAGCAGCTTAGCGCCCCTGGGACAGGGGGCGAACTATGGCTACACCTTC. The full variable domain, completed using reference TRBV7-9 and TRBJ1-2, is DTGVSQNPRHKITKRGQNVTFRCDPISEHNRLYWYRQTLGQGPEFLTYFQNEAQLEKSRLLSDRFSAERPKGSFSTLEIQRTEQGDSAMYLCASSLAPLGQGANYGYTFGSGTRLTVV.